This TCR beta chain was captured in a study of blood T cell repertoires in COVID-19. The CDR3 covers 14 residues. Trimming took off 6 bases at V and 4 bases at J, with 16 bases between the two ends. The germline CDR1 and CDR2 sequences are MNHEY and SVGEGT. The assay was immunoSEQ multiplex PCR, and TCRdb's table has in-frame clones only and misses some. The sample yields about 330,000 clones, around 92% seen once. Sequencing was performed on peripheral blood. The TCR sequence derives from a young man who had recovered from COVID-19. This chain uses TRBV6-2 or TRBV6-3 with TRBJ2-7; D is ambiguous. The CDR3 DNA reads as TGTGCCAGCAGCTCGACCTTGACAACGTACGAGCAGTACTTC. Encoded protein: CASSSTLTTYEQYF.